This T cell receptor (beta chain) was sequenced during a study of control samples from healthy donors and cancer patients. The method was immunoSEQ multiplex PCR; TCRdb's version includes in-frame clones alone and lacks a portion of them. The sample lists 150,000 to 200,000 clones; around 90% were seen once. CDR3 length: 12 residues. The germline V and J ends were trimmed by 8 bases and 7 bases, with 14 bases remaining between them. The germline CDR1 and CDR2 sequences are KGHSH and LQKENI. The sequenced material came from blood. This chain links TRBV18 with TRBJ1-1, with D possibly TRBD1 on 6 matching bases. The clonotype comes from a man aged 25-45 years in good health. This CDR3 reads CASAGGQIEAFF. The DNA of the CDR3 is TGTGCCAGCGCGGGCGGACAGATTGAAGCTTTCTTT.